This T cell receptor (beta chain) was sequenced for a study of blood T cell repertoires in COVID-19. Study-level information: Samples of COVID-19 (acute and convalescent) were obtained from the United States, Italy and Spain. PBMCs, B-cell-depleted T cells, or T cells were the source of the cDNA or gDNA that made up the material.

Method: immunoSEQ multiplex PCR; TCRdb's copy keeps in-frame clones and lacks some. The sample includes about 120,000 clones, roughly 87% of them seen just once. Trimming stripped 0 bases from V and 0 bases from J, with 10 bases between. This CDR3 region has 16 residues. Germline V lookup: CDR1 SGDLS, CDR2 YYNGEE. Sequencing was done on a sample of peripheral blood. V gene TRBV9 combines with J gene TRBJ1-3; D gene uncertain. This receptor was identified in a human donor in a cohort sampled during active COVID-19. CDR3 DNA: TGTGCCAGCAGCGTAGGGGCCGCACTCTCTGGAAACACCATATATTTT. This codes for CASSVGAALSGNTIYF. The entire variable domain, with the rest obtained from reference TRBV9 and TRBJ1-3, is as follows: DSGVTQTPKHLITATGQRVTLRCSPRSGDLSVYWYQQSLDQGLQFLIQYYNGEERAKGNILERFSAQQFPDLHSELNLSSLELGDSALYFCASSVGAALSGNTIYFGEGSWLTVV.